The 28 T cell receptor beta chains presented below share a single source sample, sequenced in a study of shared clonotypes between healthy human individuals. Libraries were prepared by immunoSEQ multiplex PCR; TCRdb keeps only in-frame clonotypes and omits some of them. The repertoire includes just over 2,000,000 clones, approximately 94% of them detected once, and roughly 1% sits in the top ten. Cells designated naive CD8 were CD45RO-negative and were positively selected for CCR7, with terminally differentiated effector memory CD45RA+ cells excluded. The sequenced sample was naive CD8+ T cells sorted from blood. These receptors were taken from a man younger than 35 in good health.

The gene calls are TRBV7-3 and TRBJ1-1, with 10 bases that match TRBD1. Germline V gene data show CDR1 as SGHTA and CDR2 as FQGTGA. The V gene end was trimmed by 6 bases and the J gene end by 0 bases; junction bases not matched to a gene: 7. The CDR3 is 16 amino acids. The CDR3 is CASRPTGGGLNTEAFF. The DNA of the CDR3 is TGTGCCAGCAGACCGACAGGGGGCGGCCTGAACACTGAAGCTTTCTTT. Based on the CDR3 plus reference TRBV7-3 and TRBJ1-1, the full variable domain is GAGVSQTPSNKVTEKGKYVELRCDPISGHTALYWYRQSLGQGPEFLIYFQGTGAADDSGLPNDRFFAVRPEGSVSTLKIQRTERGDSAVYLCASRPTGGGLNTEAFFGQGTRLTVV.

The V call is TRBV7-9, the J call TRBJ2-1, with D perhaps TRBD2 (6 bases). Germline V gene lookup returns CDR1 SEHNR and CDR2 FQNEAQ (reference sequence). The CDR3 loop spans 15 amino acids. The ends were cut back, 2 bases at V and 5 bases at J, with 13 bases in the middle. The CDR3 reads CASSLSRGVNNEQFF. The CDR3 nucleotides are TGTGCCAGCAGCTTATCCCGCGGGGTGAACAATGAGCAGTTCTTC. The variable domain in full, completed from reference TRBV7-9 and TRBJ2-1, reads DTGVSQNPRHKITKRGQNVTFRCDPISEHNRLYWYRQTLGQGPEFLTYFQNEAQLEKSRLLSDRFSAERPKGSFSTLEIQRTEQGDSAMYLCASSLSRGVNNEQFFGPGTRLTVL.

V is TRBV2 and J is TRBJ2-1; the D is unclear. Germline V CDR1 and CDR2: SNHLY, FYNNEI. Trimming stripped 8 bases from V and 0 bases from J, with 11 bases between. The CDR3 is 14 residues long. CDR3 amino acids: CASSSSDSYNEQFF. In DNA, the CDR3 is TGTGCCAGCTCTTCGTCGGACTCCTACAATGAGCAGTTCTTC.

The rearrangement joins TRBV10-3 to TRBJ2-3; D remains ambiguous. The germline V gene encodes CDR1 ENHRY and CDR2 SYGVKD. V dropped 5 bases and J dropped 0 bases, with 9 bases sitting between them. The CDR3 has 14 residues. The DNA for the CDR3 is TGTGCCATCAGTCATCCAACTAGCACAGATACGCAGTATTTT. This translates into CAISHPTSTDTQYF.

The rearrangement links TRBV7-9 to TRBJ2-5; perhaps TRBD2 as D (5 bases). With 5 bases removed from V and 5 bases from J, the gap between germline ends came to 18 bases. The CDR3 loop spans 15 amino acids. Germline V gene lookup returns CDR1 SEHNR and CDR2 FQNEAQ (reference sequence). The CDR3 DNA reads TGTGCCAGCAGCCCGGAGGTCTTAAGCCAGGAGACCCAGTACTTC. The encoded protein is CASSPEVLSQETQYF.

The CDR3 loop reads CASSQGGLADSYEQYF. CDR3 nucleotides: TGCGCCAGCAGCCAAGGGGGACTAGCGGACTCCTACGAGCAGTACTTC. The chain combines TRBV4-1 with TRBJ2-7; 11 bases match TRBD2. Germline CDR1 and CDR2: MGHRA and YSYEKL. The CDR3 is 16 residues long. J was trimmed by 0 bases and V by 1 base; bases with no gene match: 2.

This clone was counted a single time. The gene calls are TRBV7-8 and TRBJ2-3; 7 bases map to TRBD2. The germline V gene encodes CDR1 SGHVS and CDR2 FQNEAQ. V trimming: 0 bases; J trimming: 2 bases; junction bases outside the gene matches: 2. This CDR3 has 15 amino acids. This CDR3 reads CASSLAERDTDTQYF. CDR3 sequence (DNA): TGTGCCAGCAGCTTAGCTGAGCGGGACACAGATACGCAGTATTTT.

J is TRBJ2-7 and V is TRBV2; no clear D gene. The length of the CDR3 is 13 residues. V was shortened by 3 bases and J by 3 bases, with 9 bases between the two germline ends. Germline loops: CDR1 SNHLY, CDR2 FYNNEI. The CDR3 sequence is CASSELWGYEQYF. The CDR3 DNA follows: TGTGCCAGCAGTGAGTTATGGGGCTACGAGCAGTACTTC.

With respect to this clone: At the DNA level, this CDR3 is encoded by other sequences in the same sample as well. This chain links TRBV5-4 with TRBJ2-5; 13 nucleotides align to TRBD2. Germline V gives CDR1 SGHNT, CDR2 YYREEE (reference sequence). CDR3 length equals 15 residues. Trimming took 0 bases from V and 5 from J; bases not matched to a gene: 1. CDR3 coding DNA: TGTGCCAGCAGCTTGGGACTAGCGGGAGGCGAGACCCAGTACTTC. Its translation is CASSLGLAGGETQYF.

Comments on this clone: The same CDR3 arises from other DNA sequences in this sample as well. The rearrangement uses TRBV28 and TRBJ2-3, with 8 positions matching TRBD2. CDR1 MDHEN and CDR2 SYDVKM come from the germline V gene. V shed 6 bases and J 2 bases; nucleotides not matched to a gene: 4. This CDR3 is built from 14 residues. DNA for the CDR3: TGTGCCAGCAGCTTACTAGCGGACACAGATACGCAGTATTTT. This encodes CASSLLADTDTQYF.

The chain uses TRBV30 and TRBJ1-1; no clear D gene. Germline CDR1 reads GTSNPN; CDR2 reads SVGIG (reference sequence). Trimming cost V 8 bases and J 1 base, with 8 bases left between them. The CDR3 totals 11 residues. The CDR3 region is CAQGANTEAFF. DNA for the CDR3: TGTGCCCAAGGTGCGAACACTGAAGCTTTCTTT. The full variable domain, rest sourced from reference TRBV30 and TRBJ1-1, is SQTIHQWPATLVQPVGSPLSLECTVEGTSNPNLYWYRQAAGRGLQLLFYSVGIGQISSEVPQNLSASRPQDRQFILSSKKLLLSDSGFYLCAQGANTEAFFGQGTRLTVV.

This clone was seen just once. The chain recombines TRBV13 with TRBJ2-7; D ambiguous. V was shortened by 0 bases and J by 5 bases, with 8 bases between the two germline ends. CDR1 PRHDT and CDR2 FYEKMQ come from the germline V gene (reference sequence). This CDR3 spans 13 amino acids. The CDR3 spells CASSLGLRDEQYF. The CDR3 DNA follows: TGTGCCAGCAGCTTAGGCCTAAGGGACGAGCAGTACTTC. Looking up the rest from reference TRBV13 and TRBJ2-7 gives the full variable domain: AAGVIQSPRHLIKEKRETATLKCYPIPRHDTVYWYQQGPGQDPQFLISFYEKMQSDKGSIPDRFSAQQFSDYHSELNMSSLELGDSALYFCASSLGLRDEQYFGPGTRLTVT.

The V gene is TRBV2, the J gene TRBJ2-7; weak D call: TRBD1 (6 bases). Germline V gene data show CDR1 as SNHLY and CDR2 as FYNNEI. The CDR3 length is 15 residues. V was clipped by 3 bases and J by 2 bases, with 14 bases between them. The CDR3 region has the DNA TGTGCCAGCAGTGAGACAACACAGGGAACCTACGAGCAGTACTTC. Protein sequence: CASSETTQGTYEQYF.

The chain employs TRBV13 and TRBJ2-5; 8 bases fit TRBD2. The CDR3 has 14 amino acids. Germline-derived CDR1 and CDR2 are PRHDT and FYEKMQ (reference sequence). V shed 5 bases, J shed 6 bases, and the junction held 8 bases outside the gene matches. CDR3 bases: TGTGCCAGCAGCCCCCGAGGACTAGCAAAGACCCAGTACTTC. Amino acids: CASSPRGLAKTQYF.

The CDR3 nucleotides read TGTGCCAGCAGTTACAGCGGCCGAGCAGTTCAGCCCCAGCATTTT. Protein product: CASSYSGRAVQPQHF. The chain couples TRBV27 to TRBJ1-5; D unresolved. CDR3 length: 15 amino acids. Trimming shortened V by 4 bases and J by 6 bases, and 16 bases separated the two germline ends. Germline V lookup: CDR1 MNHEY, CDR2 SMNVEV (reference sequence).

A single count supports this clone. V is TRBV28 and J is TRBJ1-5; no firm D call. CDR3 size: 17 residues. V gave up 3 bases and J gave up 6 bases, with 21 bases separating them. The V gene's germline CDR1 is MDHEN and CDR2 SYDVKM. The CDR3 region is CASSFDPRGTAPQPQHF. The CDR3 coding sequence is TGTGCCAGCAGTTTTGATCCACGGGGTACGGCTCCTCAGCCCCAGCATTTT.

CDR3 in amino acids: CASSDGTSSETQYF. Written as DNA, the CDR3 is TGTGCCAGCAGTGACGGGACTAGTTCGGAGACCCAGTACTTC. The V gene is TRBV6-6, the J gene TRBJ2-5, with 8 bases aligning to TRBD2. This CDR3 spans 14 amino acids. Germline-derived CDR1 and CDR2 are MNHNY and SVGAGI (reference sequence). Trimming took 5 bases from V and 5 from J; bases not matched to a gene: 7.

This rearrangement joins TRBV27 to TRBJ2-7, with no clear D. Germline-derived CDR1 and CDR2 are MNHEY and SMNVEV (reference sequence). V gave up 1 base and J gave up 0 bases, with 7 bases separating them. There are 14 residues in the CDR3. CDR3 sequence (DNA): TGTGCCAGCAGTTTATTAGAAAGCTCCTACGAGCAGTACTTC. Its translation is CASSLLESSYEQYF.

About this clone: The same CDR3 can be traced to other DNA sequences in this sample. This chain joins TRBV2 and TRBJ2-7; perhaps TRBD1 as D (6 bases). Trimming cost V 6 bases and J 3 bases, with 9 bases left between them. This CDR3 is 12 amino acids long. Per germline, CDR1 SNHLY and CDR2 FYNNEI. This chain's CDR3 is CASRDSGYEQYF. The DNA of the CDR3 is TGTGCCAGCAGGGACAGCGGCTACGAGCAGTACTTC.

Concerning this clone: This sample also contains other DNA sequences that code for the same CDR3. The rearrangement uses TRBV7-9 and TRBJ2-2; the match to TRBD2 covers 9 bases. Trimming removed 2 bases from V and 5 bases from J; junction bases left unmatched: 3. The CDR3 loop spans 15 amino acids. Germline assignment: CDR1 SEHNR and CDR2 FQNEAQ (reference sequence). The CDR3 region has the DNA TGTGCCAGCAGCTTAACGGCGGGAGGGACCGGGGAGCTGTTTTTT. This sequence encodes CASSLTAGGTGELFF. Filled out from reference TRBV7-9 and TRBJ2-2, the complete variable domain reads DTGVSQNPRHKITKRGQNVTFRCDPISEHNRLYWYRQTLGQGPEFLTYFQNEAQLEKSRLLSDRFSAERPKGSFSTLEIQRTEQGDSAMYLCASSLTAGGTGELFFGEGSRLTVL.

This clone has only one observation. The chain has TRBV7-9 and TRBJ1-1, with a tentative D call TRBD1 (6 bases). CDR1 SEHNR and CDR2 FQNEAQ come from the germline V gene (reference sequence). Trimming took off 1 base at V and 6 bases at J, with 21 bases between the two ends. CDR3 size: 17 residues. DNA of the CDR3: TGTGCCAGCAGCTTAGTTGGGGGCGCATCCCGGAGCGCTGAAGCTTTCTTT. Its protein is CASSLVGGASRSAEAFF.

The rearrangement links TRBV7-9 to TRBJ2-1; the match to TRBD1 covers 8 bases. Germline V gene sequence: CDR1 SEHNR, CDR2 FQNEAQ (reference sequence). The J segment lost 8 bases and the V segment lost 5 bases, leaving 8 bases of the junction unmatched. The CDR3 is 14 residues long. CDR3 region: CASSPGGWVDEQFF. The DNA of the CDR3 is TGTGCCAGCAGCCCAGGGGGCTGGGTTGATGAGCAGTTCTTC.

Notes on this clone: One end of the junction fails to match germline, which may point to a read error. V and J are TRBV6-1 and TRBJ1-1; D is undetermined. The CDR3 sequence is 13 residues long. Germline values: CDR1 MNHNS, CDR2 SASEGT. The CDR3 sequence is CASREGKYTEAFF. The CDR3 DNA sequence: TGTGCCAGCAGGGAAGGGAAGTACACTGAAGCTTTCTTT.

V and J are TRBV7-6 and TRBJ2-7; 10 nucleotides line up with TRBD1. There are 16 residues in the CDR3. After removal of 5 bases from V and 3 bases from J, the junction contained 10 bases not matched to a gene. Germline lookup yields CDR1 SGHVS and CDR2 FNYEAQ. The CDR3 DNA reads TGTGCCAGCAGCCCGGATCAGGGACAGGGGCTCTACGAGCAGTACTTC. Protein sequence: CASSPDQGQGLYEQYF.

The chain is built from TRBV9 and TRBJ2-1; weak D call: TRBD2 (5 bases). The CDR3 runs to 17 residues. V was clipped by 3 bases and J by 3 bases, with 19 bases between them. Germline values: CDR1 SGDLS, CDR2 YYNGEE. CDR3 sequence (DNA): TGTGCCAGCAGCGAGACCCGGACCGGGGATGGCTACAATGAGCAGTTCTTC. This encodes CASSETRTGDGYNEQFF.

The chain couples TRBV7-9 to TRBJ2-1; tentatively, D is TRBD2 (5 bases). Germline CDR1 reads SEHNR; CDR2 reads FQNEAQ (reference sequence). V gave up 7 bases and J gave up 3 bases, with 19 bases separating them. The CDR3 sequence is 16 residues long. CDR3 nucleotide sequence: TGTGCCAGCAACCCCGAGGCGGGCCTCGGCTACAATGAGCAGTTCTTC. It encodes CASNPEAGLGYNEQFF.

CDR3 coding DNA: TGCGCCAGCAGCTTGAATCTGGGGGGATTAGATGAAAAACTGTTTTTT. It is translated as CASSLNLGGLDEKLFF. This chain uses TRBV5-1 with TRBJ1-4, with D perhaps TRBD1 (5 bases). Trimming pared 1 base from V and 6 bases from J, leaving 16 bases between. Germline V gene data show CDR1 as SGHRS and CDR2 as YFSETQ. The CDR3 has 16 residues. The complete variable domain, with remaining parts taken from reference TRBV5-1 and TRBJ1-4, reads KAGVTQTPRYLIKTRGQQVTLSCSPISGHRSVSWYQQTPGQGLQFLFEYFSETQRNKGNFPGRFSGRQFSNSRSEMNVSTLELGDSALYLCASSLNLGGLDEKLFFGSGTQLSVL.

The rearrangement joins TRBV9 to TRBJ2-7; 9 positions agree with TRBD2. Germline V CDR1 and CDR2: SGDLS, YYNGEE. The V and J ends lost 4 bases and 2 bases, in that order; junction bases with no gene match: 7. The CDR3 totals 15 residues. In DNA form, the CDR3 reads TGTGCCAGCAGCCCCCTGACTAGCGGAACCTACGAGCAGTACTTC. This sequence encodes CASSPLTSGTYEQYF.